Reported below is one TCR beta chain. Its binding antigen is unknown. There are no base qualities to consult, and no much larger clone falls within one base. This specimen belongs to a study of T-cell reconstitution after alpha-beta-depleted transplantation in children (dated by TCRdb to about 2016). Context from the whole study: T-cell immune reconstitution after TCRalphabeta/CD19-depleted allogeneic hematopoietic cell transplantation in children was quantitatively tracked in the study by means of TCR repertoire profiling.

Paper-wide results and their limitations: About two months after transplant, the apparently early recovery of alphabetaT-cell counts reportedly depended on just several hundred clones that had expanded rapidly and came from non-depleted graft cells. In some patients, the high TCRbeta diversity seen at day 60 was put down to recipient T cells and intrathymic progenitors that had survived conditioning. Over subsequent months, a decline in hyperexpanded clone frequencies was noted, and after one year, T-cell counts and TCRbeta diversity were mostly ascribed to newly produced T cells.

The CDR3 starts with the cysteine, ends with the phenylalanine, and has 16 residues. The only DNA kept is the CDR3, 48 bases in frame from the first base. V is pruned by 4 bases and J by 0 bases, leaving 7 bases of the junction without a gene match. According to the germline V gene, CDR1 reads SGHRS and CDR2 reads YFSETQ. According to the study, the label for this sample's treatment or condition signals: allogeneic hematopoietic cell transplantation with graft depleted of TCRalphabeta T cells and CD19 B cells. TCRalphabeta/CD19-depleted allogeneic hematopoietic cell grafts were given to the transplant recipients, all of whom were children. The library was made by PCR. The sequencer was an Illumina HiSeq 2500. TCR libraries were prepared with molecular barcoding, using unique molecular identifiers to normalize TCRbeta repertoire quantification. Through fastp at Q25 and MiXCR, TCRdb rebuilt clones from the public reads, retaining in-frame beta chains. Identical CDR3 proteins give one entry, which carries the most common genes and DNA. This sample is represented by fewer than 500,000 distinct CDR3 sequences; 43% of them were singletons. The ten biggest clones cover 27% of the sample.

The material was PBMCs, obtained before TCRalphabeta/CD19-depleted stem cell transplant. Recombination connected TRBV5-1 to TRBJ2-1, with TRBD1 identical over 7 junction bases. This clonotype originated in a girl between 2 and 10 years old with aplastic anemia, due to receive a stem cell transplant. CDR3 sequence: CASSPYRGSSYNEQFF. In nucleotides, the sequence is TGCGCCAGCAGCCCATACAGGGGAAGCTCCTACAATGAGCAGTTCTTC.